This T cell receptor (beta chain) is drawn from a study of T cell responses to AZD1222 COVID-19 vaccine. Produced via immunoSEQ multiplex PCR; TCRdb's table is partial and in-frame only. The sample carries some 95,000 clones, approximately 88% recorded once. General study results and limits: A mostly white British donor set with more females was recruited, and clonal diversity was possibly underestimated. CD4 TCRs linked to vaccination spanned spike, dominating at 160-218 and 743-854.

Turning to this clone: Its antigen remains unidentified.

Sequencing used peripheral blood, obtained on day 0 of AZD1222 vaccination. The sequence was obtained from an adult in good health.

The CDR3 bases are TGTGCCAGCAGAGACCTGGGCAATTCACCCCTCCACTTT. Protein sequence: CASRDLGNSPLHF. V is TRBV7-6 and J is TRBJ1-6; D gene uncertain. The CDR3 sequence is 13 residues long. Germline lookup yields CDR1 SGHVS and CDR2 FNYEAQ. Trimming cost V 6 bases and J 7 bases, with 10 bases left between them.